Presented here are 11 T cell receptor beta chains from one specimen sequenced in a study of blood T cell repertoires in COVID-19. The assay was immunoSEQ multiplex PCR, and TCRdb's table has in-frame clones only and misses some. The sample consists of hundreds of thousands of clones, just over 85% of them appearing once. Sequenced: PBMCs or T cells enriched from blood (not recorded which). The receptor source for this set is a man between 18 and 29 years old who had recovered from COVID-19.

This chain connects TRBV30 to TRBJ1-5; D not resolved. The CDR3 is made up of 13 amino acids. Trimming cost V 1 base and J 4 bases, with 8 bases left between them. The germline V gene encodes CDR1 GTSNPN and CDR2 SVGIG (reference sequence). CDR3 coding DNA: TGTGCCTGGAGTGCGCTACCAAATCAGCCCCAGCATTTT. Translated: CAWSALPNQPQHF. Using reference TRBV30 and TRBJ1-5 for the parts outside the CDR3, the full variable domain is SQTIHQWPATLVQPVGSPLSLECTVEGTSNPNLYWYRQAAGRGLQLLFYSVGIGQISSEVPQNLSASRPQDRQFILSSKKLLLSDSGFYLCAWSALPNQPQHFGDGTRLSIL.

The chain is built from TRBV7-8 and TRBJ2-5; weak D call: TRBD2 (5 bases). Between the trimmed V and J ends, which lost 4 bases and 3 bases, there was a span of 15 bases. Germline V CDR1 and CDR2: SGHVS, FQNEAQ. This CDR3 has 15 amino acids. The CDR3 spells CASSYYADSKETQYF. The CDR3 bases are TGTGCCAGCAGCTACTACGCGGACTCAAAAGAGACCCAGTACTTC.

This chain uses TRBV21-1 with TRBJ1-6. TRBV21-1 is termed a pseudogene. The CDR3 totals 16 residues. CDR3 region: CASSKLWLGSNSPLHF. CDR3 bases: TGTGCCAGCAGCAAACTTTGGCTAGGGAGTAATTCACCCCTCCACTTT.

The chain couples TRBV7-8 to TRBJ2-7; 8 bases are a match to TRBD2. Germline lookup yields CDR1 SGHVS and CDR2 FQNEAQ. V lost 2 bases, J lost 2 bases, and 11 bases stayed unmatched. There are 17 residues in the CDR3. The CDR3 here is CASSLYTAGDATYEQYF. The CDR3 bases are TGTGCCAGCAGCTTATATACAGCGGGAGACGCGACCTACGAGCAGTACTTC.

This CDR3 reads CAISDGRVSGNTIYF. For the CDR3, the DNA is TGTGCCATCAGTGATGGCAGGGTCTCTGGAAACACCATATATTTT. This chain joins TRBV10-3 and TRBJ1-3; TRBD1 is a possible D gene (5 bases). V gave up 3 bases and J gave up 0 bases, with 9 bases separating them. Germline values: CDR1 ENHRY, CDR2 SYGVKD. The CDR3 loop spans 15 amino acids.

This clone was seen a single time. This sequence joins TRBV2 and TRBJ1-6; D unresolved. The CDR3 runs 14 residues. Trimming removed 2 bases from V and 7 bases from J, with 9 bases in between. Germline-derived CDR1 and CDR2 are SNHLY and FYNNEI. The CDR3 coding sequence is TGTGCCAGCAGTGAACTATACCGGAATTCACCCCTCCACTTT. This encodes CASSELYRNSPLHF.

The chain recombines TRBV23-1 with TRBJ1-2; perhaps TRBD1 as D (5 bases). TRBV23-1 is reported as an ORF; its role is uncertain. The CDR3 length is 17 residues. The germline V and J ends were trimmed by 6 bases and 0 bases, with 20 bases remaining between them. DNA of the CDR3: TGCGCCAGCAGCCTCCCCCAGGGATCTTTAGCTAACTATGGCTACACCTTC. Its protein is CASSLPQGSLANYGYTF.

This sequence joins TRBV18 and TRBJ2-7, with 8 nucleotides matching TRBD2. The ends lost 6 bases at V and 3 bases at J; junction bases unmatched: 7. CDR3 length: 14 amino acids. Germline loops: CDR1 KGHSH, CDR2 LQKENI. The CDR3 reads CASSRSGVVYEQYF. In DNA form, the CDR3 reads TGTGCCAGCTCGCGTAGCGGGGTCGTCTACGAGCAGTACTTC. Filled out from reference TRBV18 and TRBJ2-7, the complete variable domain reads NAGVMQNPRHLVRRRGQEARLRCSPMKGHSHVYWYRQLPEEGLKFMVYLQKENIIDESGMPKERFSAEFPKEGPSILRIQQVVRGDSAAYFCASSRSGVVYEQYFGPGTRLTVT.

The count of this clone is one. The V call is TRBV6-5, the J call TRBJ1-6, with TRBD1 matching over 7 bases. There are 13 residues in the CDR3. The V gene end was trimmed by 6 bases and the J gene end by 7 bases; junction bases not matched to a gene: 3. CDR1 and CDR2 (germline): MNHEY, SVGAGI. CDR3 in DNA: TGTGCCAGCAGACAGGGGCCCAATTCACCCCTCCACTTT. This codes for CASRQGPNSPLHF.

This chain connects TRBV7-3 to TRBJ2-1; 12 bases agree with TRBD2. V lost 4 bases and J lost 6; bases outside the gene matches: 4. Per the germline V gene, CDR1 is SGHTA and CDR2 is FQGTGA. The CDR3 is 15 amino acids. The CDR3 is CASSSGLAGPNEQFF. CDR3 nucleotide sequence: TGTGCCAGCAGCTCAGGACTAGCGGGGCCCAATGAGCAGTTCTTC.

This sequence joins TRBV6-2 or TRBV6-3 and TRBJ2-3; 10 bases match TRBD2. The CDR3 runs to 18 residues. V trimming: 0 bases; J trimming: 4 bases; junction bases outside the gene matches: 10. Germline V gene data show CDR1 as MNHEY and CDR2 as SVGEGT. As DNA, the CDR3 is TGTGCCAGCAGTTACTCAAAGGTCCTAGCGGGAGCTTCAGATACGCAGTATTTT. Its protein product is CASSYSKVLAGASDTQYF.